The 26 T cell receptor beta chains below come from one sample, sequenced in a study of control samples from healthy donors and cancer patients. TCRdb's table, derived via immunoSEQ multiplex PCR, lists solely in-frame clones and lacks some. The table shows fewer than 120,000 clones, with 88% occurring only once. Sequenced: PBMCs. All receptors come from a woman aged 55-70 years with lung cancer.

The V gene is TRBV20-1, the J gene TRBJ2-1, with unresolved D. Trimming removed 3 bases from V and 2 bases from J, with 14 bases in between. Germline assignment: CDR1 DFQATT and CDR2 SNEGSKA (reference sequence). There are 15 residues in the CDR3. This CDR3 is CSASRAPTTYNEQFF. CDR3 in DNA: TGCAGTGCTAGTAGAGCACCAACTACCTACAATGAGCAGTTCTTC.

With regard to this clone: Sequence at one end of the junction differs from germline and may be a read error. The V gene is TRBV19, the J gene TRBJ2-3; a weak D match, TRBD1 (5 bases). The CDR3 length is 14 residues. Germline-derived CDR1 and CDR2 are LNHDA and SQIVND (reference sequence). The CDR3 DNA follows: TGTGCCAGTACCCAGGAGAGAAGCACAGGTACGCAGTATTTT. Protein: CASTQERSTGTQYF.

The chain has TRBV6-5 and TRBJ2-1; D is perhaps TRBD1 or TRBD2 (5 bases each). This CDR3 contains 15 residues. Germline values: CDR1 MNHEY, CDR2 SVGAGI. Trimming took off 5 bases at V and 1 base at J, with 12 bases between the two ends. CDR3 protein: CASSRDATSYNEQFF. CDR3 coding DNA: TGTGCCAGCAGTAGGGACGCAACGTCCTACAATGAGCAGTTCTTC.

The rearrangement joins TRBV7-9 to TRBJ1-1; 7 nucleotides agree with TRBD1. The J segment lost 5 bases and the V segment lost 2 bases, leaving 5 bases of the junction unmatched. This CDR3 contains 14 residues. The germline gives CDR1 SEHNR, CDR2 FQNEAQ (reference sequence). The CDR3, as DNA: TGTGCCAGCAGCTTATCCGCAGGGGGAACTGAAGCTTTCTTT. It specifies CASSLSAGGTEAFF. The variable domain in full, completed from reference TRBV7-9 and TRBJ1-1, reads DTGVSQNPRHKITKRGQNVTFRCDPISEHNRLYWYRQTLGQGPEFLTYFQNEAQLEKSRLLSDRFSAERPKGSFSTLEIQRTEQGDSAMYLCASSLSAGGTEAFFGQGTRLTVV.

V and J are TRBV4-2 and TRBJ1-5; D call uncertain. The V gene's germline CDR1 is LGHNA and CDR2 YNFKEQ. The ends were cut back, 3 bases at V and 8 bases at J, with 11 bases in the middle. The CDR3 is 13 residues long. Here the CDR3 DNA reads TGTGCCAGCAGCCAGTATCCGGGTGAGCCCCAGCATTTT. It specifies CASSQYPGEPQHF.

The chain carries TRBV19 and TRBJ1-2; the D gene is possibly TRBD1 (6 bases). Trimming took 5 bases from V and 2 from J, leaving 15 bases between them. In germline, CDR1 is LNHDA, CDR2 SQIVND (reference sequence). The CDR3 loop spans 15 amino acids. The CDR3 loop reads CASSPSGTGNYGYTF. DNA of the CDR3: TGTGCCAGTAGTCCCTCCGGTACAGGGAACTATGGCTACACCTTC.

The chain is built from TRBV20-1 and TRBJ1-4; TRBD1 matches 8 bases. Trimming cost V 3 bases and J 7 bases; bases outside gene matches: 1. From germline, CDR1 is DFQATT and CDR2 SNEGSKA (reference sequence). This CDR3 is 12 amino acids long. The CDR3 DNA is TGCAGTGCTAGTACAGGGGGTGAAAAACTGTTTTTT. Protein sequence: CSASTGGEKLFF.

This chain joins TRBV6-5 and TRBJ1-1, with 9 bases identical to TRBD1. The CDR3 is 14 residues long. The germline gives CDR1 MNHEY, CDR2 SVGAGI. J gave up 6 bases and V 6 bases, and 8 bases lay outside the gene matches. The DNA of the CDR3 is TGTGCCAGCAGGGCCCTAGGGACAGGGTCTGAAGCTTTCTTT. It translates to CASRALGTGSEAFF.

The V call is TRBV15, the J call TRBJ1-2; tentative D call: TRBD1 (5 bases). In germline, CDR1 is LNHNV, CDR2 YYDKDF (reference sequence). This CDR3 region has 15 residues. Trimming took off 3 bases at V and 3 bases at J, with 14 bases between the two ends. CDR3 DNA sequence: TGTGCCACCAGCAGGGACAACATGGGGTACTATGGCTACACCTTC. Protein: CATSRDNMGYYGYTF.

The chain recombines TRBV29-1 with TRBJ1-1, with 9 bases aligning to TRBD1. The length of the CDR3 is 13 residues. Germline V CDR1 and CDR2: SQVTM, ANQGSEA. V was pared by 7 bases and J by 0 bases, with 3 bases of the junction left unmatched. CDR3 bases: TGCAGCGGCGGACAGGGGATGAACACTGAAGCTTTCTTT. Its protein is CSGGQGMNTEAFF.

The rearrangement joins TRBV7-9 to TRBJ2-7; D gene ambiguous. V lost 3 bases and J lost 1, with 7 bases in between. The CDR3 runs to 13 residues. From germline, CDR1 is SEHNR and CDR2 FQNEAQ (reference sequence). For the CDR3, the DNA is TGTGCCAGCAGCTTTCCCGGTTCCTACGAGCAGTACTTC. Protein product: CASSFPGSYEQYF.

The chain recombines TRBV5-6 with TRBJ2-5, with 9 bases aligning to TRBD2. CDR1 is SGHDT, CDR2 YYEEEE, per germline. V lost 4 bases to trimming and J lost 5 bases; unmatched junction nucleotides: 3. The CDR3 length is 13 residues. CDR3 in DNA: TGTGCCAGCAGCGGAGGACTAGCGGAGACCCAGTACTTC. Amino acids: CASSGGLAETQYF.

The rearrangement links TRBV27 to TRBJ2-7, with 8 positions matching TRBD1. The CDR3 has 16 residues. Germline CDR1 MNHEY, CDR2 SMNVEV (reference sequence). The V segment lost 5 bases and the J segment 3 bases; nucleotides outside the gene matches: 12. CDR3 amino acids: CASSHLTGEKFYEQYF. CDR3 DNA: TGTGCCAGCAGTCACCTGACAGGGGAAAAATTCTACGAGCAGTACTTC.

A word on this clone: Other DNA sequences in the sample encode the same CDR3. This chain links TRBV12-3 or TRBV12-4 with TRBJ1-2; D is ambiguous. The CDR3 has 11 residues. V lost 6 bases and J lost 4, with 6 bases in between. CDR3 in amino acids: CASSSSYGYTF. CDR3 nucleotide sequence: TGTGCCAGCAGCTCCAGCTATGGCTACACCTTC.

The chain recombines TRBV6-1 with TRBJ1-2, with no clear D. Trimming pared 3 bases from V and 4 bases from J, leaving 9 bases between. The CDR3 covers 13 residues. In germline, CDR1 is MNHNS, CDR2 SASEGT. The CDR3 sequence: CASSETEFYGYTF. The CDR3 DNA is TGTGCCAGCAGTGAGACGGAGTTCTATGGCTACACCTTC.

The CDR3 DNA reads as TGTGCCATCACGGCTAGCGGGGGCACAGATACGCAGTATTTT. Translation: CAITASGGTDTQYF. The gene calls are TRBV10-3 and TRBJ2-3, with 9 bases fitting TRBD2. Looked up from germline, CDR1 is ENHRY and CDR2 is SYGVKD. V shed 7 bases, J shed 1 base, and the junction held 3 bases outside the gene matches. The CDR3 is made up of 14 amino acids.

The CDR3 loop is CASSAWGGETQYF. The CDR3 coding sequence is TGCGCCAGCAGCGCCTGGGGCGGGGAGACCCAGTACTTC. The chain recombines TRBV5-1 with TRBJ2-5; D may match TRBD1 or TRBD2 (5 bases each). The V end was cut by 4 bases, the J end by 5 bases, with 12 bases between. CDR1 SGHRS and CDR2 YFSETQ come from the germline V gene. CDR3 length: 13 amino acids.

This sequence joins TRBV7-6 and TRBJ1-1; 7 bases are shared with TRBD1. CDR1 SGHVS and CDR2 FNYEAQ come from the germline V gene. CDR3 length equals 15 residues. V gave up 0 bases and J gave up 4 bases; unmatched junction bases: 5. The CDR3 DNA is TGTGCCAGCAGCTTAGCCAACAGGGGAGGCACTGAAGCTTTCTTT. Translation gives CASSLANRGGTEAFF.

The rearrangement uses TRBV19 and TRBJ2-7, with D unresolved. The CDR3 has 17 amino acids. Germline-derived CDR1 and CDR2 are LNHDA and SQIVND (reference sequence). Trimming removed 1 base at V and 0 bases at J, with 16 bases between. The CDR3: CASSIAVSETSSYEQYF. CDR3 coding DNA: TGTGCCAGTAGTATAGCCGTTTCGGAAACGAGCTCCTACGAGCAGTACTTC.

The CDR3 DNA is TGTGCCAGTAGTATAACCCGGAAACAGCCCCAGCATTTT. As protein: CASSITRKQPQHF. The V call is TRBV19, the J call TRBJ1-5; D unresolved. Germline CDR1 and CDR2: LNHDA and SQIVND (reference sequence). Trimming removed 2 bases at V and 7 bases at J, with 9 bases between. The CDR3 runs 13 residues.

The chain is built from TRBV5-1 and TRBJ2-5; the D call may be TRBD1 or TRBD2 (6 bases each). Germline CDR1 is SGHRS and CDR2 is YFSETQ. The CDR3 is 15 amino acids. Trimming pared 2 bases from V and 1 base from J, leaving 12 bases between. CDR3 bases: TGCGCCAGCAGCTTAGGGGGGACCTCCCAAGAGACCCAGTACTTC. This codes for CASSLGGTSQETQYF.

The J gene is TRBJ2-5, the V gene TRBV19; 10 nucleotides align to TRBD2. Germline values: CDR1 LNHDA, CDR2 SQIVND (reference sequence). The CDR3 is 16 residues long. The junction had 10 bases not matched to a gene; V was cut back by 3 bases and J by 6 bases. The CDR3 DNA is TGTGCCAGTAGTATCGCTAGCGGGGGTGTCCTCCAGACCCAGTACTTC. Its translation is CASSIASGGVLQTQYF.

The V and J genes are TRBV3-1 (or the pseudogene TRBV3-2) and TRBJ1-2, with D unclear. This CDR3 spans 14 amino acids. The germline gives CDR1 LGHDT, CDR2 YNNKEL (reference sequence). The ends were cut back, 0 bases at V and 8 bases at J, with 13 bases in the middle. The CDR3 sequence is CASSQETRIIGYTF. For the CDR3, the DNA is TGTGCCAGCAGCCAAGAGACCAGAATCATCGGCTACACCTTC.

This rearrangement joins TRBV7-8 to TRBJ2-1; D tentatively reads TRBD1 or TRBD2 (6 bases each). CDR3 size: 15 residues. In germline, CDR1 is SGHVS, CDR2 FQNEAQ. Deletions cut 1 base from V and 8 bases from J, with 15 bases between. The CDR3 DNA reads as TGTGCCAGCAGCTTAGTGGGGGGCGCTTGGGATGAGCAGTTCTTC. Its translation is CASSLVGGAWDEQFF.

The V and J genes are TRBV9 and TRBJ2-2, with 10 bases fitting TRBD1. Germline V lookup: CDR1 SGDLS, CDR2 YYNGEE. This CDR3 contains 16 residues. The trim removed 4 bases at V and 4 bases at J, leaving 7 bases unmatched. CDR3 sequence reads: CASSTGTGASTGELFF. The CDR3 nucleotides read TGTGCCAGCAGCACCGGGACAGGGGCCTCCACCGGGGAGCTGTTTTTT.

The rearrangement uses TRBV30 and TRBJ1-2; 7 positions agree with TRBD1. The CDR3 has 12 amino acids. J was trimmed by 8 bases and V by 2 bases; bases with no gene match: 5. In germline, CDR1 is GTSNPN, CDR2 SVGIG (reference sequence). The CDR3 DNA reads TGTGCCTGGAGTACCCACAGGGGCGGCTACACCTTC. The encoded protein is CAWSTHRGGYTF.